This paragraph reports one T cell receptor beta chain. The sample belongs to a study of shared clonotypes between healthy human individuals. Researchers ran the assay at a deep level. Several immunoSEQ 96-well plates shared each subset's DNA, each plate a replicate. Authors' data handling: Sequence data from immunoSEQ were junction-only and lacked quality scores; consequently, filtering differed. Generated by immunoSEQ multiplex PCR, the TCRdb table keeps only in-frame clones and is missing some. V, J and clone size are taken as reported in that table, and D and trimming were inferred from the DNA itself. The table lists roughly 490,000 clones, about 79% of them singletons, with 10% to 15% in the top ten. The source material was PBMCs. This clonotype was obtained from a woman aged 40-49 years in good health. Some clones in this sample may be carry-over from other donors' samples.

The CDR3 here is CASSQRRGGGHEQYF. In nucleotides, the CDR3 is TGTGCCAGCAGCCAGCGTCGCGGGGGCGGACACGAGCAGTACTTC. The rearrangement links TRBV7-8 to TRBJ2-7; D is perhaps TRBD2 (7 bases). Trimming left V 5 bases short and J 5 bases short, with 19 bases between. The CDR3 length is 15 residues. Per germline, CDR1 SGHVS and CDR2 FQNEAQ.